The next 20 T cell receptor beta chains were all read from a single sample in a study of T-cell memory formation after mild COVID-19. One entry per CDR3 protein results from TCRdb running MiXCR on the 5' RACE reads. The profile covers approximately 410,000 distinct CDR3 sequences, with about 25% appearing a single time and 13% taken by the ten largest. Sequenced input: PBMCs or a T cell subset sorted from them (not recorded which). The receptors derive from an adult woman who had mild COVID-19 (a few samples of this study predate the infection). Cell type and time point are not known.

This clonotype was seen more than once but under ten times. V usage is TRBV7-2 and J usage is TRBJ1-1, with D hard to call. The CDR3 consists of 15 residues. Per germline, CDR1 SGHTA and CDR2 FQGNSA. V was shortened by 1 base and J by 1 base, with 10 bases between the two germline ends. The CDR3 region is CASSLGPVGNTEAFF. The CDR3 DNA sequence: TGTGCCAGCAGCTTAGGTCCAGTCGGGAACACTGAAGCTTTCTTT.

This clonotype was seen more than once but under ten times. This chain connects TRBV6-2 or TRBV6-3 to TRBJ2-7; D tentatively reads TRBD1 or TRBD2 (5 bases each). Germline lookup yields CDR1 MNHEY and CDR2 SVGEGT. Trimming stripped 7 bases from V and 2 bases from J, with 18 bases between. This CDR3 comprises 15 residues. CDR3 in amino acids: CASMRLRVGAYEQYF. The CDR3, as DNA: TGTGCCAGCATGAGGCTCAGGGTGGGGGCCTACGAGCAGTACTTC.

This clonotype was recorded many times. The chain carries TRBV5-1 and TRBJ2-5, with a weak D call TRBD1 (5 bases). The CDR3 contains 14 residues. Trimming removed 0 bases from V and 1 base from J, with 7 bases in between. Germline V gene sequence: CDR1 SGHRS, CDR2 YFSETQ. The CDR3 is CASSLGQPQETQYF. CDR3 nucleotide sequence: TGCGCCAGCAGCTTGGGACAGCCCCAAGAGACCCAGTACTTC.

This clonotype was seen a few times. This rearrangement joins TRBV5-6 to TRBJ2-2, with unresolved D. V was clipped by 0 bases and J by 9 bases, with 15 bases between them. Germline values: CDR1 SGHDT, CDR2 YYEEEE. The CDR3 runs to 15 residues. The CDR3 nucleotides are TGTGCCAGCAGCTTGGAAGGGTCTGCGTGGAGGGAGCTGTTTTTT. Translating it yields CASSLEGSAWRELFF.

The rearrangement joins TRBV5-1 to TRBJ2-5, with 13 bases that match TRBD2. V shed 4 bases, J shed 1 base, and the junction held 4 bases outside the gene matches. CDR1 and CDR2 from the germline V gene are SGHRS and YFSETQ. This CDR3 has 16 residues. This CDR3 reads CASSPGLAGSQETQYF. CDR3 nucleotides: TGCGCCAGCAGCCCGGGACTAGCGGGGTCCCAAGAGACCCAGTACTTC.

The J gene is TRBJ2-3, the V gene TRBV7-8; D unclear. Germline loops: CDR1 SGHVS, CDR2 FQNEAQ. The CDR3 has 15 amino acids. Deletions cut 5 bases from V and 1 base from J, with 13 bases between. The CDR3 DNA reads as TGTGCCAGCAGCGTGCTAGAGAGAGGCACAGATACGCAGTATTTT. The encoded protein is CASSVLERGTDTQYF.

The chain has TRBV29-1 and TRBJ2-2; 11 bases are a match to TRBD2. The germline V gene encodes CDR1 SQVTM and CDR2 ANQGSEA. The CDR3 consists of 15 residues. V lost 7 bases to trimming and J lost 4 bases; unmatched junction nucleotides: 8. For the CDR3, the DNA is TGCAGCGCCAGCCTTACTAGCGGGAGCACCGGGGAGCTGTTTTTT. Translated, it gives CSASLTSGSTGELFF.

The rearrangement uses TRBV29-1 and TRBJ2-1; 7 bases are shared with TRBD1. J gave up 4 bases and V 2 bases, and 2 bases lay outside the gene matches. The CDR3 has 13 residues. The germline V gene has CDR1 SQVTM and CDR2 ANQGSEA. The CDR3 protein is CSVEPRGYNEQFF. The DNA for the CDR3 is TGCAGCGTTGAACCCAGGGGGTACAATGAGCAGTTCTTC.

The genes are TRBV5-1 and TRBJ1-1, with unresolved D. Trimming pared 6 bases from V and 5 bases from J, leaving 11 bases between. CDR3 length: 12 amino acids. Germline V gene data show CDR1 as SGHRS and CDR2 as YFSETQ. This chain's CDR3 is CASTAGQTEAFF. The DNA of the CDR3 is TGCGCCAGCACGGCAGGTCAGACTGAAGCTTTCTTT.

The CDR3 nucleotides are TGTGCCAGCTCACCAGCCGCATCAAGAACAATCTACGAGCAGTACTTC. This sequence encodes CASSPAASRTIYEQYF. The chain employs TRBV18 and TRBJ2-7; D remains unclear. From germline, CDR1 is KGHSH and CDR2 LQKENI. The CDR3 is 16 residues long. The germline V and J ends were trimmed by 2 bases and 3 bases, with 17 bases remaining between them.

This clonotype showed up just a few times. CDR3 sequence reads: CATTSGHNEQFF. The CDR3 DNA follows: TGTGCCACCACCTCAGGCCACAATGAGCAGTTCTTC. The chain employs TRBV12-3 or TRBV12-4 and TRBJ2-1; D gene uncertain. The V end was cut by 10 bases, the J end by 5 bases, with 12 bases between. This CDR3 is built from 12 residues.

The V and J genes are TRBV12-3 or TRBV12-4 and TRBJ2-5; 8 nucleotides align to TRBD1. The trim removed 3 bases at V and 5 bases at J, leaving 5 bases unmatched. This CDR3 region has 14 residues. CDR3 sequence: CASSFPGGGETQYF. CDR3 sequence (DNA): TGTGCCAGCAGTTTTCCAGGGGGCGGTGAGACCCAGTACTTC.

V usage is TRBV2 and J usage is TRBJ1-1; 7 bases match TRBD1. Germline V gives CDR1 SNHLY, CDR2 FYNNEI. V lost 6 bases to trimming and J lost 0 bases; unmatched junction nucleotides: 7. The CDR3 is 15 residues long. The CDR3 sequence is CASSSQGQMNTEAFF. The CDR3 nucleotides read TGTGCCAGCAGCTCCCAGGGACAGATGAACACTGAAGCTTTCTTT.

The rearrangement links TRBV7-2 to TRBJ2-2, with D possibly TRBD2 on 6 matching bases. The CDR3 sequence is 15 residues long. V was pared by 5 bases and J by 1 base, with 11 bases between. The V gene's germline CDR1 is SGHTA and CDR2 FQGNSA. This CDR3 reads CASSRDLVNTGELFF. CDR3 nucleotides: TGTGCCAGCAGCCGGGACTTAGTGAACACCGGGGAGCTGTTTTTT. Complete variable domain (other parts from reference TRBV7-2 and TRBJ2-2): GAGVSQSPSNKVTEKGKDVELRCDPISGHTALYWYRQSLGQGLEFLIYFQGNSAPDKSGLPSDRFSAERTGGSVSTLTIQRTQQEDSAVYLCASSRDLVNTGELFFGEGSRLTVL.

This clonotype was seen a handful of times. The chain employs TRBV20-1 and TRBJ2-1; 7 bases are shared with TRBD2. There are 16 residues in the CDR3. From germline, CDR1 is DFQATT and CDR2 SNEGSKA (reference sequence). V was clipped by 5 bases and J by 0 bases; unmatched bases: 10. The CDR3 DNA follows: TGCAGTGCTCCTCCATGGGGGGGGAGCTCCTACAATGAGCAGTTCTTC. This sequence encodes CSAPPWGGSSYNEQFF.

This clonotype was picked up a small number of times. The chain is built from TRBV7-8 and TRBJ2-2; D unresolved. Germline V CDR1 and CDR2: SGHVS, FQNEAQ. The germline V and J ends were trimmed by 2 bases and 0 bases, with 10 bases remaining between them. This CDR3 has 16 residues. The CDR3 region is CASSLSRLSNTGELFF. Written as DNA, the CDR3 is TGTGCCAGCAGCTTAAGCCGATTATCGAACACCGGGGAGCTGTTTTTT.

This clonotype occurred a few times. The gene calls are TRBV24-1 and TRBJ2-1, with 9 bases fitting TRBD1. This CDR3 has 13 residues. The trim removed 7 bases at V and 9 bases at J, leaving 6 bases unmatched. In germline, CDR1 is KGHDR, CDR2 SFDVKD. CDR3 in amino acids: CATRRQGEAEQFF. CDR3 DNA sequence: TGTGCCACCAGGCGACAGGGGGAGGCTGAGCAGTTCTTC.

This clonotype was observed a few times. The chain recombines TRBV5-5 with TRBJ2-1, with 7 bases aligning to TRBD2. The CDR3 loop spans 15 amino acids. V shed 2 bases, J shed 7 bases, and the junction held 9 bases outside the gene matches. Germline CDR1 and CDR2: SGHKS and YYEKEE (reference sequence). CDR3 sequence (DNA): TGTGCCAGCAGCTTCGGACTAGGGGTTTGGAATGAGCAGTTCTTC. Protein sequence: CASSFGLGVWNEQFF.

There are many counts of this clonotype. The CDR3 region is CASSLDLLAGGDNEQFF. The CDR3 bases are TGTGCCAGCAGCTTAGATCTTCTTGCGGGAGGAGACAATGAGCAGTTCTTC. The gene calls are TRBV11-3 and TRBJ2-1; TRBD2 matches at 8 bases. CDR3 length: 17 residues. J was trimmed by 5 bases and V by 0 bases; bases with no gene match: 9. Germline V gene data show CDR1 as SGHNT and CDR2 as YENEEA.

This clonotype was seen only a few times. The V and J genes are TRBV7-8 and TRBJ2-3, with unresolved D. The CDR3 is made up of 14 amino acids. The V gene lost 5 bases and the J gene lost 3 bases, with 12 bases spanning the gap. CDR1 and CDR2 (germline): SGHVS, FQNEAQ. The CDR3 nucleotides are TGTGCCAGCAGCCCCCCCCTGAATACAGATACGCAGTATTTT. Translating it yields CASSPPLNTDTQYF.